This TCR beta chain was found in a study of shared clonotypes between healthy human individuals. Some clones are missing from TCRdb's copy, which holds only in-frame ones; the method was immunoSEQ multiplex PCR. The sample consists of 2 million to 2.5 million clones, almost 96% of them appearing once. CDR1 is GTSNPN and CDR2 is SVGIG in the germline V gene (reference sequence). The CDR3 sequence is 13 residues long. V gave up 4 bases and J gave up 8 bases, with 17 bases separating them. CD45RA+ naive and CD45RA-negative memory subsets were separated from CD4+ cells. The J gene is TRBJ1-1, the V gene TRBV30, with D possibly being TRBD1 (6 bases). Sequencing was performed on naive CD4+ T cells sorted from blood. The subset was: CD45RA+ positively selected. The clonotype was recovered from a young man in good health. CDR3 DNA sequence: TGTGCCTGGAAACATCAGTCCGGGACAGAAGCTTTCTTT. Translated: CAWKHQSGTEAFF.